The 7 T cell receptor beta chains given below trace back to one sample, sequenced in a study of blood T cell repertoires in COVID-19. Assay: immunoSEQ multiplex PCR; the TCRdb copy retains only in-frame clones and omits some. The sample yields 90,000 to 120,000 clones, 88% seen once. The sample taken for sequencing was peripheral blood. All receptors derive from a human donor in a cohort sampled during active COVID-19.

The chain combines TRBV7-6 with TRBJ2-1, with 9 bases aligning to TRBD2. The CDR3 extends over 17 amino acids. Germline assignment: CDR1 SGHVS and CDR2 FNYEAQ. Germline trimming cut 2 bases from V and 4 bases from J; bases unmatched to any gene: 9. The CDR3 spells CASSLMVAGARYNEQFF. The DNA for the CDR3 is TGTGCCAGCAGCTTAATGGTAGCGGGAGCGCGGTACAATGAGCAGTTCTTC.

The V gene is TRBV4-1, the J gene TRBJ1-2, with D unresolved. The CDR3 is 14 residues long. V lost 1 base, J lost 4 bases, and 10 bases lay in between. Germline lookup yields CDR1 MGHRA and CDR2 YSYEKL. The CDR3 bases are TGCGCCAGCAGCCAAGTTTCGGAGACCTATGGCTACACCTTC. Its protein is CASSQVSETYGYTF.

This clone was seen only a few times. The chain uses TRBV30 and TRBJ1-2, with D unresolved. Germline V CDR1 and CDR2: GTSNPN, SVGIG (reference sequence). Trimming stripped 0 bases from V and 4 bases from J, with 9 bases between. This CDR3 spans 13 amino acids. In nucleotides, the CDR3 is TGTGCCTGGAGTGTAAGCCTGCTCTATGGCTACACCTTC. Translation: CAWSVSLLYGYTF.

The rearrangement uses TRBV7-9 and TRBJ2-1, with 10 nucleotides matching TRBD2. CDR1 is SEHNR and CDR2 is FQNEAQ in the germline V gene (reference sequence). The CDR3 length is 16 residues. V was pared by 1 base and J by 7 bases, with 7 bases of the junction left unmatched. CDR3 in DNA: TGTGCCAGCAGCTTAGTCATAGCGGGAGGACAGAATGAGCAGTTCTTC. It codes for CASSLVIAGGQNEQFF. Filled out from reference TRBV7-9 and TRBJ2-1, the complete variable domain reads DTGVSQNPRHKITKRGQNVTFRCDPISEHNRLYWYRQTLGQGPEFLTYFQNEAQLEKSRLLSDRFSAERPKGSFSTLEIQRTEQGDSAMYLCASSLVIAGGQNEQFFGPGTRLTVL.

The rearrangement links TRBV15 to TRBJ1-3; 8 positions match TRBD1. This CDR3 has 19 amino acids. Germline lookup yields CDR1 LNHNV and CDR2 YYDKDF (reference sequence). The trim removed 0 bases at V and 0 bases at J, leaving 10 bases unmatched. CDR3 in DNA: TGTGCCACCAGCAGAGATTCAGGAGTCGGGACAGGCTCTGGAAACACCATATATTTT. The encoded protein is CATSRDSGVGTGSGNTIYF.

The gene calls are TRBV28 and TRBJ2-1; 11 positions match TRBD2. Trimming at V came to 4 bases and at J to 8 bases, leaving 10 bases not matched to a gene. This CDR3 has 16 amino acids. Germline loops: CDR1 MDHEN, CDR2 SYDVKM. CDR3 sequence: CASSSPLAGGLDEQFF. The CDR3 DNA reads TGTGCCAGCAGTTCCCCTTTAGCGGGGGGGCTCGATGAGCAGTTCTTC.

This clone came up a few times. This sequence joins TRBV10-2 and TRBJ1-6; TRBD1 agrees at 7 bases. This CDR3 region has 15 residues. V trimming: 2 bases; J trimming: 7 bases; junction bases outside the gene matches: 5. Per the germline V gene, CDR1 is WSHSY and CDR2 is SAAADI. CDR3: CASSELGTANSPLHF. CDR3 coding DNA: TGCGCCAGCAGTGAGCTTGGGACAGCGAATTCACCCCTCCACTTT.